The 5 T cell receptor beta chains reported below all come from one sample, sequenced in a study of circulating tumor DNA in untreated peripheral T-cell lymphoma. Profiling relied on immunoSEQ multiplex PCR, and the TCRdb table lists in-frame clones only, not all of them. In the table there are around 1,100 clones, approximately 80% of which are singletons. Sequenced material: tumor tissue. These receptors originate from a human donor with peripheral T-cell lymphoma.

This rearrangement joins TRBV11-3 to TRBJ2-5; TRBD1 matches 9 bases. The CDR3 totals 14 residues. Germline V CDR1 and CDR2: SGHNT, YENEEA. V trimming: 4 bases; J trimming: 3 bases; junction bases outside the gene matches: 3. In nucleotides, the CDR3 is TGTGCCAGCAGCTCAGGGACAGGGAAAGAGACCCAGTACTTC. Its protein is CASSSGTGKETQYF.

CDR3 sequence: CASSFRDIAYNEQFF. DNA of the CDR3: TGCGCCAGCAGCTTCCGGGACATTGCCTACAATGAGCAGTTCTTC. The chain recombines TRBV5-1 with TRBJ2-1; D might be TRBD1 (6 bases). CDR3 size: 15 residues. V was trimmed by 2 bases and J by 2 bases, leaving 11 bases between them. In germline, CDR1 is SGHRS, CDR2 YFSETQ. The complete variable domain, with remaining parts taken from reference TRBV5-1 and TRBJ2-1, reads KAGVTQTPRYLIKTRGQQVTLSCSPISGHRSVSWYQQTPGQGLQFLFEYFSETQRNKGNFPGRFSGRQFSNSRSEMNVSTLELGDSALYLCASSFRDIAYNEQFFGPGTRLTVL.

The chain has TRBV7-6 and TRBJ1-2; D ambiguous. V lost 4 bases to trimming and J lost 6 bases, with 18 bases between them. CDR3 length equals 15 residues. Germline V CDR1 and CDR2: SGHVS, FNYEAQ. The CDR3 protein is CASSSGVEPRDGYTF. CDR3 sequence (DNA): TGTGCCAGCAGCTCCGGAGTAGAGCCTCGGGATGGCTACACCTTC.

DNA for the CDR3: TGTGCCACCAGCAGAGACCCGGGACAGGGGGCCTACAATGAGCAGTTCTTC. Residues: CATSRDPGQGAYNEQFF. This chain connects TRBV15 to TRBJ2-1; 11 positions agree with TRBD1. CDR3 size: 17 residues. Looked up from germline, CDR1 is LNHNV and CDR2 is YYDKDF (reference sequence). V shed 0 bases and J 2 bases; nucleotides not matched to a gene: 3.

This clone was recorded once. The V gene is TRBV19, the J gene TRBJ2-5; TRBD2 matches 8 bases. Losses at the gene ends were 9 bases for V and 5 bases for J; bases not matched to a gene: 8. The V gene's germline CDR1 is LNHDA and CDR2 SQIVND (reference sequence). The CDR3 spans 13 residues. This chain's CDR3 is CARRSGRGETQYF. CDR3 nucleotide sequence: TGTGCCAGACGCAGCGGGAGAGGTGAGACCCAGTACTTC.